These T cell receptor beta chains were read from a single sample in a study of blood T cell repertoires in COVID-19. This table comes from immunoSEQ multiplex PCR, and its TCRdb copy is limited to in-frame clones, with some not included. Here the sample spans around 42,000 clones, 75% to 90% being singletons. Specimen: peripheral blood. All receptors come from a man aged 30-40 years with active or convalescent COVID-19. CDR3s include the opening cysteine and the closing phenylalanine or tryptophan. Clone size is not always given. Where it is, it says once, few, many or a class for expanded clones.

abundance: -
j_gene: TRBJ2-2
v_gene: TRBV7-9
CDR3aa: CASSPAGINTGELFF

abundance: -
j_gene: TRBJ1-4
v_gene: TRBV19
CDR3aa: CASSQGDRSSNEKLFF

abundance: -
j_gene: TRBJ2-3
v_gene: TRBV29-1
CDR3aa: CSVATSGGLTQYF

abundance: -
j_gene: TRBJ1-1
v_gene: TRBV27
CDR3aa: CASSPDSNTEAFF

abundance: -
j_gene: TRBJ2-1
v_gene: TRBV27
CDR3aa: CASSQTARGLAGDSEQFF

abundance: -
j_gene: TRBJ1-4
v_gene: TRBV30
CDR3aa: CAWRDTLREKLFF

abundance: -
j_gene: TRBJ2-5
v_gene: TRBV12-5
CDR3aa: CASGLVLGGEGETQYF

abundance: -
j_gene: TRBJ1-2
v_gene: TRBV7-8
CDR3aa: CASSLAGTGGADYGYTF

abundance: -
j_gene: TRBJ2-7
v_gene: TRBV25-1
CDR3aa: CASSDASGTGKQEQYF

abundance: once
j_gene: TRBJ1-2
v_gene: TRBV24-1
CDR3aa: CATSDSSAPTYGYTF

abundance: once
j_gene: TRBJ1-6
v_gene: TRBV6-5
CDR3aa: CASSVRERNSPLHF

abundance: -
j_gene: TRBJ2-3
v_gene: TRBV15
CDR3aa: CATSARPGISTDTQYF

abundance: -
j_gene: TRBJ1-1
v_gene: TRBV19
CDR3aa: CASSIGQRRLNTEAFF

abundance: -
j_gene: TRBJ1-4
v_gene: TRBV3-1/TRBV3-2
CDR3aa: CASSQRMTASNEKLFF

abundance: -
j_gene: TRBJ1-6
v_gene: TRBV19
CDR3aa: CASSNAGFDSPLHF

abundance: -
j_gene: TRBJ2-2
v_gene: TRBV5-1
CDR3aa: CASRSGTGATGELFF

abundance: once
j_gene: TRBJ2-5
v_gene: TRBV5-1
CDR3aa: CASSGGGGRTETQYF

abundance: -
j_gene: TRBJ1-1
v_gene: TRBV5-1
CDR3aa: CASSRITGKVTEAFF

abundance: -
j_gene: TRBJ1-1
v_gene: TRBV6-6
CDR3aa: CASSYQGYTEAFF

abundance: -
j_gene: TRBJ1-2
v_gene: TRBV5-4
CDR3aa: CASSSPISGDYGYTF

abundance: once
j_gene: TRBJ2-7
v_gene: TRBV5-1
CDR3aa: CASSLGGSSSYEQYF

abundance: -
j_gene: TRBJ2-3
v_gene: TRBV11-3
CDR3aa: CASSLGGATDTQYF

abundance: -
j_gene: TRBJ2-7
v_gene: TRBV29-1
CDR3aa: CSVGQGNEQYF

abundance: once
j_gene: TRBJ1-4
v_gene: TRBV7-2
CDR3aa: CASSDRTGSEKLFF

abundance: -
j_gene: TRBJ2-1
v_gene: TRBV6-5
CDR3aa: CASSPLAAYNEQFF

abundance: -
j_gene: TRBJ2-1
v_gene: TRBV29-1
CDR3aa: CSVGLETGKIYNEQFF

abundance: -
j_gene: TRBJ1-1
v_gene: TRBV3-1/TRBV3-2
CDR3aa: CASSQDMFVSTRNTEAFF

abundance: -
j_gene: TRBJ2-1
v_gene: TRBV19
CDR3aa: CASSILAGGSNEQFF

abundance: -
j_gene: TRBJ1-4
v_gene: TRBV6-5
CDR3aa: CASSGQNEKLFF

abundance: -
j_gene: TRBJ1-2
v_gene: TRBV2
CDR3aa: CASRAQRANYGYTF

abundance: -
j_gene: TRBJ1-2
v_gene: TRBV7-3
CDR3aa: CASSHRDFPTF

abundance: -
j_gene: TRBJ2-5
v_gene: TRBV7-9
CDR3aa: CASSSLAGVETQYF

abundance: -
j_gene: TRBJ2-3
v_gene: TRBV5-1
CDR3aa: CASSLGRLAPDTQYF

abundance: -
j_gene: TRBJ2-7
v_gene: TRBV7-6
CDR3aa: CASSLKTGSTYEQYF

abundance: -
j_gene: TRBJ1-1
v_gene: TRBV6-1
CDR3aa: CASSEVLWSLEAFF

abundance: once
j_gene: TRBJ2-3
v_gene: TRBV27
CDR3aa: CASSPGARSGGDTQYF

abundance: once
j_gene: TRBJ1-1
v_gene: TRBV7-9
CDR3aa: CASSPPSGTEAFF

abundance: -
j_gene: TRBJ1-1
v_gene: TRBV6-5
CDR3aa: CASSSLGQGSTEAFF

abundance: -
j_gene: TRBJ2-1
v_gene: TRBV27
CDR3aa: CASSLWTSGSFYNEQFF

abundance: -
j_gene: TRBJ2-3
v_gene: TRBV5-1
CDR3aa: CASSLRDRGETDTQYF

abundance: -
j_gene: TRBJ1-3
v_gene: TRBV12-5
CDR3aa: CASGPGQTRFGDTIYF

abundance: -
j_gene: TRBJ1-1
v_gene: TRBV6-2/TRBV6-3
CDR3aa: CASSPGDTEAFF

abundance: -
j_gene: TRBJ1-6
v_gene: TRBV7-9
CDR3aa: CASSRGENSPLHF

abundance: few
j_gene: TRBJ1-1
v_gene: TRBV7-9
CDR3aa: CASSGTGRRDTEAFF